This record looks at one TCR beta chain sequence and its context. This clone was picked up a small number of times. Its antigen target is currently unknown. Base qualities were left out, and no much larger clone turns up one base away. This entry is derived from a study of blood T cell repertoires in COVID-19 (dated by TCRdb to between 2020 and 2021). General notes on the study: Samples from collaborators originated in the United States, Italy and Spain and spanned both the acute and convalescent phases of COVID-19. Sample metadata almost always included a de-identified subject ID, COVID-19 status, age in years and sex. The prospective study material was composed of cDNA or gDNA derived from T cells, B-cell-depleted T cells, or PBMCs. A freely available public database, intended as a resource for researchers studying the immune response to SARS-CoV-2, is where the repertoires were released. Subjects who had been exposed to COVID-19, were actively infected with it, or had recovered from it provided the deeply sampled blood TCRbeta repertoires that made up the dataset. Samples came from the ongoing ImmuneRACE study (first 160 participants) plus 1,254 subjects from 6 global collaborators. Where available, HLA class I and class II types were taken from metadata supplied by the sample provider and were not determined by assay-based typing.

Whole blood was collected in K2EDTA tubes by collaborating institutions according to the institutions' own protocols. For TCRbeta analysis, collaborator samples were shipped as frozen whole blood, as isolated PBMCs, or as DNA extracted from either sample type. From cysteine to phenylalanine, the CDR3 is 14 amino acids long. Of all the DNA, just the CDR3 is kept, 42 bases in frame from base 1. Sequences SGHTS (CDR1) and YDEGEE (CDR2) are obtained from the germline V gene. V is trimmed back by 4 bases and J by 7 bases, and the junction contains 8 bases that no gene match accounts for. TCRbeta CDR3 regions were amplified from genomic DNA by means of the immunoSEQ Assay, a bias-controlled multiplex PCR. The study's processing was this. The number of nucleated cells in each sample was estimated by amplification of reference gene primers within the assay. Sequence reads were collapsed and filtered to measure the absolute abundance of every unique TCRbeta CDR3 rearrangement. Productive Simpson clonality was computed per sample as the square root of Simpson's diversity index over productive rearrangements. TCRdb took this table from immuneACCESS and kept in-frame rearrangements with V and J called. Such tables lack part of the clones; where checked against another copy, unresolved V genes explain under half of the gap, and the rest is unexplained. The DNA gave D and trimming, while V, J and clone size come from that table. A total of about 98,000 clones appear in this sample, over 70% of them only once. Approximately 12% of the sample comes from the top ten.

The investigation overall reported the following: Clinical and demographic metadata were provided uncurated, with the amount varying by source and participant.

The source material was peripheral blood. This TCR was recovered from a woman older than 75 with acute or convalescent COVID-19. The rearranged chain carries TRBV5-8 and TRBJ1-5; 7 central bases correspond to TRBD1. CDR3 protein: CASSPGQARQPQHF. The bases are TGTGCCAGCAGCCCCGGACAGGCTCGGCAGCCCCAGCATTTT.